The 26 T cell receptor beta chains given below trace back to one sample, sequenced in a study of blood T cell repertoires in COVID-19. Profiling relied on immunoSEQ multiplex PCR, and the TCRdb table lists in-frame clones only, not all of them. Of over 200,000 clones listed, over 75% are singletons. The sequenced sample consisted of peripheral blood. The receptor set was obtained from a man aged 35 to 55 with active or convalescent COVID-19.

The chain employs TRBV28 and TRBJ2-7; no clear D. The length of the CDR3 is 14 residues. Per the germline V gene, CDR1 is MDHEN and CDR2 is SYDVKM. V was cut by 3 bases and J by 3 bases, with 12 bases left in between. CDR3 loop: CASSLPGLGYEQYF. CDR3 in DNA: TGTGCCAGCAGTTTGCCGGGTCTAGGCTACGAGCAGTACTTC.

This chain joins TRBV24-1 and TRBJ1-2, with 7 bases fitting TRBD1. CDR3 length equals 15 residues. The ends lost 3 bases at V and 3 bases at J; junction bases unmatched: 6. Germline V gene data show CDR1 as KGHDR and CDR2 as SFDVKD. For the CDR3, the DNA is TGTGCCACCAGTGATCCCCGGGACAGCTACTATGGCTACACCTTC. It is translated as CATSDPRDSYYGYTF.

The chain joins TRBV30 to TRBJ1-2; 9 bases are a match to TRBD1. CDR3 length: 15 residues. CDR1 is GTSNPN and CDR2 is SVGIG in the germline V gene (reference sequence). Trimming removed 4 bases from V and 2 bases from J; junction bases left unmatched: 8. The CDR3 loop is CAWNDPGQGNYGYTF. The CDR3 region has the DNA TGTGCCTGGAACGACCCGGGACAGGGAAACTATGGCTACACCTTC.

This chain links TRBV5-1 with TRBJ1-1, with 7 bases identical to TRBD1. Germline values: CDR1 SGHRS, CDR2 YFSETQ. This CDR3 is 17 amino acids long. Unmatched junction bases numbered 10, after V lost 0 bases and J lost 2 bases. CDR3: CASSLGPTGTANTEAFF. DNA of the CDR3: TGCGCCAGCAGCTTGGGACCCACCGGGACAGCTAACACTGAAGCTTTCTTT.

The chain carries TRBV6-5 and TRBJ2-7; D may be TRBD2 (5 bases). This CDR3 region has 13 residues. The germline V and J ends were trimmed by 6 bases and 8 bases, with 17 bases remaining between them. Per the germline V gene, CDR1 is MNHEY and CDR2 is SVGAGI. The CDR3 is CASRRTHASQQYF. CDR3 in DNA: TGTGCCAGCAGGAGGACTCATGCTAGTCAGCAGTACTTC.

The chain uses TRBV6-5 and TRBJ2-7, with 8 bases identical to TRBD1. This CDR3 contains 15 residues. Germline V gene lookup returns CDR1 MNHEY and CDR2 SVGAGI. Trimming at V came to 0 bases and at J to 5 bases, leaving 6 bases not matched to a gene. DNA of the CDR3: TGTGCCAGCAGTTACTCGACCAGGGGGCGTAACGAGCAGTACTTC. Its translation: CASSYSTRGRNEQYF.

The chain carries TRBV5-1 and TRBJ2-1; 10 bases are a match to TRBD2. J lost 7 bases, V lost 0 bases, and 4 bases had no gene match. CDR3 size: 15 residues. Germline CDR1 is SGHRS and CDR2 is YFSETQ. This CDR3 reads CASSLASGGANEQFF. CDR3 DNA sequence: TGCGCCAGCAGCTTGGCCAGCGGGGGGGCAAATGAGCAGTTCTTC.

V and J are TRBV19 and TRBJ1-1; D possibly corresponds to TRBD1 (6 bases). In germline, CDR1 is LNHDA, CDR2 SQIVND (reference sequence). Trimming shortened V by 7 bases and J by 1 base, and 16 bases separated the two germline ends. The CDR3 contains 15 residues. The CDR3 loop is CASIPLQGRNTEAFF. Here the CDR3 DNA reads TGTGCCAGTATCCCCCTACAGGGAAGGAACACTGAAGCTTTCTTT.

The chain joins TRBV12-3 or TRBV12-4 to TRBJ1-1; the D is unclear. The CDR3 has 13 amino acids. V lost 5 bases to trimming and J lost 3 bases, with 10 bases between them. CDR3 nucleotide sequence: TGTGCCAGCAGTCCCGGGTTGTACACTGAAGCTTTCTTT. This encodes CASSPGLYTEAFF.

This clone showed up just a few times. The CDR3 sequence is CASSLRRGYGYTF. CDR3 sequence (DNA): TGTGCCAGCAGTTTACGGAGGGGCTATGGCTACACCTTC. The rearrangement uses TRBV12-3 or TRBV12-4 and TRBJ1-2; D possibly corresponds to TRBD1 (5 bases). CDR3 length equals 13 residues. V dropped 2 bases and J dropped 4 bases, with 8 bases sitting between them.

The gene calls are TRBV6-5 and TRBJ1-1, with TRBD1 matching over 9 bases. Trimming took 6 bases from V and 5 from J; bases not matched to a gene: 7. From germline, CDR1 is MNHEY and CDR2 SVGAGI. The CDR3 totals 14 residues. CDR3 region: CASRDRGRITEAFF. CDR3 nucleotide sequence: TGTGCCAGCAGGGACAGGGGAAGGATAACTGAAGCTTTCTTT.

The V gene is TRBV29-1, the J gene TRBJ2-3, with a weak D call TRBD1 (6 bases). The ends were cut back, 6 bases at V and 0 bases at J, with 10 bases in the middle. CDR3 length: 13 residues. Per the germline V gene, CDR1 is SQVTM and CDR2 is ANQGSEA. CDR3 residues: CSVPDSSTDTQYF. CDR3 DNA sequence: TGCAGCGTCCCGGACAGTAGCACAGATACGCAGTATTTT.

The gene calls are TRBV5-5 and TRBJ2-1; D unresolved. V was pared by 1 base and J by 13 bases, with 9 bases between. The length of the CDR3 is 11 residues. From germline, CDR1 is SGHKS and CDR2 YYEKEE (reference sequence). The CDR3 DNA reads as TGTGCCAGCAGCTTGAAGATAGTACAGTTCTTC. Translation: CASSLKIVQFF.

The rearrangement joins TRBV28 to TRBJ1-2; 8 positions match TRBD1. CDR1 MDHEN and CDR2 SYDVKM come from the germline V gene. This CDR3 has 17 residues. The J segment lost 4 bases and the V segment lost 6 bases, leaving 16 bases of the junction unmatched. The CDR3 reads CASSPSGTGRNIYGYTF. The CDR3 nucleotides are TGTGCCAGCAGCCCCTCCGGGACAGGCCGAAACATCTATGGCTACACCTTC.

The chain carries TRBV30 and TRBJ2-7; TRBD2 is a possible D gene (6 bases). V lost 2 bases and J 5 bases, leaving 13 bases between the germline ends. This CDR3 is built from 13 residues. Germline V gives CDR1 GTSNPN, CDR2 SVGIG (reference sequence). The CDR3 region is CAWSPGGVHEQYF. DNA of the CDR3: TGTGCCTGGAGTCCCGGGGGTGTCCACGAGCAGTACTTC.

This chain uses TRBV24-1 with TRBJ2-3; 8 nucleotides line up with TRBD1. J was trimmed by 0 bases and V by 3 bases; bases with no gene match: 4. This CDR3 has 16 residues. Germline-derived CDR1 and CDR2 are KGHDR and SFDVKD. The chain's CDR3 is CATSDATGASTDTQYF. CDR3 nucleotide sequence: TGTGCCACCAGTGATGCGACAGGGGCCAGCACAGATACGCAGTATTTT.

The rearrangement joins TRBV14 to TRBJ1-2, with a possible D match to TRBD1 (5 bases). V was pared by 4 bases and J by 4 bases, with 13 bases between. The CDR3 contains 14 residues. Per the germline V gene, CDR1 is SGHDN and CDR2 is FVKESK. CDR3 coding DNA: TGTGCCAGCAGCCCGGGGGGGGTTGGCTATGGCTACACCTTC. This encodes CASSPGGVGYGYTF.

This clone showed up just once. The rearrangement links TRBV28 to TRBJ2-7; TRBD1 might be the D (6 bases). Germline V lookup: CDR1 MDHEN, CDR2 SYDVKM. CDR3 size: 20 residues. V lost 10 bases and J lost 4, with 38 bases in between. The CDR3 DNA follows: TGTGCCACCCTGGGGAGACGAGGGGGTGGCGACGTAAAGGGGGTATACGAGCAGTACTTC. It translates to CATLGRRGGGDVKGVYEQYF. Full variable domain (rest looked up from reference TRBV28 and TRBJ2-7): DVKVTQSSRYLVKRTGEKVFLECVQDMDHENMFWYRQDPGLGLRLIYFSYDVKMKEKGDIPEGYSVSREKKERFSLILESASTNQTSMYLCATLGRRGGGDVKGVYEQYFGPGTRLTVT.

V gene TRBV6-5 combines with J gene TRBJ1-5, with 7 positions matching TRBD1. The germline V gene has CDR1 MNHEY and CDR2 SVGAGI. This CDR3 spans 14 amino acids. J lost 6 bases, V lost 6 bases, and 8 bases had no gene match. This CDR3 reads CASRLTGVGQPQHF. The CDR3 nucleotides read TGTGCCAGCAGGCTTACAGGGGTAGGTCAGCCCCAGCATTTT.

This clone was seen once. The J gene is TRBJ1-3, the V gene TRBV9, with D possibly TRBD1 on 5 matching bases. Germline values: CDR1 SGDLS, CDR2 YYNGEE. The CDR3 has 15 residues. V was trimmed by 1 base and J by 4 bases, leaving 12 bases between them. The CDR3, as DNA: TGTGCCAGCAGCGTAATGACAGCTTCAGGAAACACCATATATTTT. Translation: CASSVMTASGNTIYF.

The chain recombines TRBV30 with TRBJ1-1; 7 bases are a match to TRBD1. CDR1 is GTSNPN and CDR2 is SVGIG in the germline V gene (reference sequence). With V trimmed by 8 bases and J by 4 bases, 10 bases remained unmatched. CDR3 length equals 13 residues. CDR3 region: CAHKTGAPTEAFF. The DNA of the CDR3 is TGTGCCCACAAAACAGGGGCGCCCACTGAAGCTTTCTTT.

This chain connects TRBV19 to TRBJ1-2, with 7 bases identical to TRBD1. This CDR3 has 12 residues. Per the germline V gene, CDR1 is LNHDA and CDR2 is SQIVND (reference sequence). Trimming took 4 bases from V and 5 from J; bases not matched to a gene: 1. The CDR3 DNA is TGTGCCAGTAGTAGACAGGGTTATGGCTACACCTTC. Protein sequence: CASSRQGYGYTF.

This clone was observed a single time. This rearrangement joins TRBV7-9 to TRBJ2-1; the D is unclear. V was pared by 5 bases and J by 5 bases, with 10 bases between. This CDR3 comprises 13 residues. Germline CDR1 is SEHNR and CDR2 is FQNEAQ (reference sequence). CDR3 in amino acids: CASSPGAHNEQFF. In DNA form, the CDR3 reads TGTGCCAGCAGCCCCGGAGCCCACAATGAGCAGTTCTTC.

This chain connects TRBV7-3 to TRBJ2-1; 12 nucleotides agree with TRBD2. The V gene end was trimmed by 5 bases and the J gene end by 9 bases; junction bases not matched to a gene: 14. This CDR3 is built from 17 residues. The germline gives CDR1 SGHTA, CDR2 FQGTGA. CDR3 residues: CASSPRLAGVEMGEQFF. The CDR3 region has the DNA TGTGCCAGCAGCCCCAGACTAGCGGGAGTTGAGATGGGTGAGCAGTTCTTC.

The genes are TRBV5-6 and TRBJ1-1, with 9 bases identical to TRBD1. Germline V gene sequence: CDR1 SGHDT, CDR2 YYEEEE. CDR3 length: 16 residues. V shed 5 bases, J shed 0 bases, and the junction held 8 bases outside the gene matches. In nucleotides, the CDR3 is TGTGCCAGCAGTTCCGGGACAGGGAGGGTGAACACTGAAGCTTTCTTT. It encodes CASSSGTGRVNTEAFF.

This clone was observed once. The chain couples TRBV5-5 to TRBJ2-1; 9 bases are shared with TRBD2. Per the germline V gene, CDR1 is SGHKS and CDR2 is YYEKEE (reference sequence). Trimming took 3 bases from V and 5 from J; bases not matched to a gene: 6. This CDR3 spans 15 amino acids. The CDR3 here is CASSSSGGYDNEQFF. In DNA, the CDR3 is TGTGCCAGCAGCTCCAGCGGGGGGTACGACAATGAGCAGTTCTTC.